The clone carrying this T cell receptor (beta chain) has only one observation. The antigen remains unidentified. Primers for the PCR totalled 60 Vbeta and 13 Jbeta. The data were produced by immunoSEQ multiplex PCR, yet TCRdb's version contains in-frame clones alone and is incomplete. The sample shows under 200,000 clones, around 80% of them seen only once. These data come from a study of cytomegalovirus exposure and HLA in healthy donors. There were likely unrecorded immune exposures, though donors were nominally healthy when sampled. The germline V gene encodes CDR1 LNHDA and CDR2 SQIVND (reference sequence). This CDR3 region has 18 residues. V dropped 4 bases and J dropped 3; count of bases not matched to a gene: 8. Study conclusions and caveats: Later analysis suggested links between common viral pathogens and several top significant clusters.

This TCR derives from a woman between 45 and 65 years old in good health and CMV-seropositive. The sequenced material came from PBMCs. V gene TRBV19 combines with J gene TRBJ2-3, with 15 bases identical to TRBD2. CDR3 DNA sequence: TGTGCCAGTAGTACTCCGGGACTAGCGGGAGGTATTACAGATACGCAGTATTTT. Protein sequence: CASSTPGLAGGITDTQYF. Full variable domain (missing parts from reference TRBV19 and TRBJ2-3): DGGITQSPKYLFRKEGQNVTLSCEQNLNHDAMYWYRQDPGQGLRLIYYSQIVNDFQKGDIAEGYSVSREKKESFPLTVTSAQKNPTAFYLCASSTPGLAGGITDTQYFGPGTRLTVL.